These 11 T cell receptor beta chains were sequenced from one sample in a study of OX40 agonist ivuxolimab in advanced cancers. Produced via immunoSEQ multiplex PCR; TCRdb's table is partial and in-frame only. The sample records around 100,000 clones, about 88% being singletons. The source material was CD4+ or CD8+ T cells sorted from blood, sampled in a trial of the OX40 agonist ivuxolimab. All receptors come from an adult with an advanced solid tumor such as melanoma, head and neck, liver or kidney cancer.

The chain joins TRBV6-5 to TRBJ1-1; 7 bases are shared with TRBD1. The CDR3 runs 14 residues. CDR1 is MNHEY and CDR2 is SVGAGI in the germline V gene. Germline trimming cut 6 bases from V and 10 bases from J; bases unmatched to any gene: 14. CDR3 sequence (DNA): TGTGCCAGCAGACGCTCGATACAGGGGAATAGAGCTTTCTTT. This translates into CASRRSIQGNRAFF.

The V gene is TRBV28, the J gene TRBJ2-1; 10 nucleotides match TRBD2. Germline assignment: CDR1 MDHEN and CDR2 SYDVKM. The V segment lost 5 bases and the J segment 14 bases; nucleotides outside the gene matches: 6. This CDR3 spans 12 amino acids. In nucleotides, the CDR3 is TGTGCCAGCAGTGACTCTAGCGGGAGAAAGTTCTTC. Translated, it gives CASSDSSGRKFF.

The chain carries TRBV5-1 and TRBJ1-4, with D possibly TRBD1 on 6 matching bases. V lost 4 bases and J 5 bases, leaving 15 bases between the germline ends. Germline V lookup: CDR1 SGHRS, CDR2 YFSETQ. The CDR3 contains 15 residues. The CDR3 coding sequence is TGCGCCAGCAGCCGGGAAGGACAGATCAATGAAAAACTGTTTTTT. This translates into CASSREGQINEKLFF.

The count of this clone is one. The chain carries TRBV6-5 and TRBJ2-7; no definite D call. V was trimmed by 8 bases and J by 2 bases, leaving 7 bases between them. Germline V lookup: CDR1 MNHEY, CDR2 SVGAGI. This CDR3 comprises 11 residues. The CDR3 nucleotides read TGTGCCAGCGCTTCCCCCTACGAGCAGTACTTC. This codes for CASASPYEQYF.

The V gene is TRBV7-9, the J gene TRBJ1-2; no firm D call. Germline V gives CDR1 SEHNR, CDR2 FQNEAQ (reference sequence). The CDR3 sequence is 13 residues long. V was pared by 1 base and J by 3 bases, with 6 bases between. CDR3 protein: CASSLGSDYGYTF. The CDR3 region has the DNA TGTGCCAGCAGCTTAGGGTCAGACTATGGCTACACCTTC.

This rearrangement joins TRBV19 to TRBJ1-5; D gene unclear. The CDR3 runs to 15 residues. Looked up from germline, CDR1 is LNHDA and CDR2 is SQIVND (reference sequence). Trimming shortened V by 3 bases and J by 3 bases, and 12 bases separated the two germline ends. CDR3 bases: TGTGCCAGTAGTATTGGACTGGGCCTCAATCAGCCCCAGCATTTT. Its translation: CASSIGLGLNQPQHF.

The sample holds one count of this clone. The chain combines TRBV6-1 with TRBJ1-2; possibly TRBD1 for D (5 bases). The CDR3 runs to 14 residues. Looked up from germline, CDR1 is MNHNS and CDR2 is SASEGT. The V gene lost 8 bases and the J gene lost 3 bases, with 16 bases spanning the gap. The CDR3 spells CASGAGGYDYGYTF. The DNA of the CDR3 is TGTGCCAGCGGGGCTGGAGGGTATGACTATGGCTACACCTTC.

This rearrangement joins TRBV14 to TRBJ1-4; D gene ambiguous. CDR1 is SGHDN, CDR2 FVKESK, per germline. Trimming removed 2 bases at V and 5 bases at J, with 18 bases between. CDR3 length equals 17 residues. The CDR3 DNA is TGTGCCAGCAGCCAAAGGCAGAATACGGTGGGGAATGAAAAACTGTTTTTT. Translated, it gives CASSQRQNTVGNEKLFF.

The chain has TRBV7-9 and TRBJ1-4, with no clear D. This CDR3 spans 14 amino acids. Trimming removed 3 bases at V and 8 bases at J, with 13 bases between. CDR1 and CDR2 (germline): SEHNR, FQNEAQ (reference sequence). The CDR3 reads CASSLQADGEKLFF. The DNA for the CDR3 is TGTGCCAGCAGCTTGCAGGCAGACGGAGAAAAACTGTTTTTT.

This rearrangement joins TRBV6-1 to TRBJ1-2; D gene uncertain. V was cut by 7 bases and J by 1 base, with 10 bases left in between. This CDR3 spans 13 amino acids. Germline values: CDR1 MNHNS, CDR2 SASEGT. For the CDR3, the DNA is TGTGCCAGCAATTTAGCCGGTAACTATGGCTACACCTTC. This translates into CASNLAGNYGYTF.

This clone showed up just a few times. The chain employs TRBV11-1 and TRBJ2-5; 10 bases are a match to TRBD2. Germline CDR1 SGHAT, CDR2 FQDESV (reference sequence). After removal of 3 bases from V and 3 bases from J, the junction contained 1 base not matched to a gene. The CDR3 covers 14 residues. In nucleotides, the CDR3 is TGTGCCAGCAGCTTCGGACTAGCGGAAGAGACCCAGTACTTC. It yields the protein CASSFGLAEETQYF.